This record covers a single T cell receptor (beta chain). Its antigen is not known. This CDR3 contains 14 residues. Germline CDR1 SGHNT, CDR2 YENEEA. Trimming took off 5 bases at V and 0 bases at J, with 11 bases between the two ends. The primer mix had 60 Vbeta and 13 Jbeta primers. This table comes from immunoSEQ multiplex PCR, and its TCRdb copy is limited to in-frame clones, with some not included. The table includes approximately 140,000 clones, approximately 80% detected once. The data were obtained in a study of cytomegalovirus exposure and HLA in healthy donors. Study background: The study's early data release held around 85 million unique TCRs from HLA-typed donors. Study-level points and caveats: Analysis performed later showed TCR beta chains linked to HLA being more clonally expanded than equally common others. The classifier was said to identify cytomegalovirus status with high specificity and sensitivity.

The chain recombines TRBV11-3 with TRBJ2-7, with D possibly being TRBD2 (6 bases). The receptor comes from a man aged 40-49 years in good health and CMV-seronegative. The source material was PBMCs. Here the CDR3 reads CASSRVGSSYEQYF. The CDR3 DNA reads TGTGCCAGCAGCCGGGTCGGGAGCTCCTACGAGCAGTACTTC. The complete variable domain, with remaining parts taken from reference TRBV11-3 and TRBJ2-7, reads EAGVVQSPRYKIIEKKQPVAFWCNPISGHNTLYWYLQNLGQGPELLIRYENEEAVDDSQLPKDRFSAERLKGVDSTLKIQPAELGDSAVYLCASSRVGSSYEQYFGPGTRLTVT.